These 18 T cell receptor beta chains share one sample of origin, sequenced in a study of preoperative IRX-2 immunotherapy in early breast cancer. Specified treatment: preoperative locoregional IRX-2 cytokine immunotherapy. The assay was immunoSEQ multiplex PCR, and TCRdb's table has in-frame clones only and misses some. The sample yields about 23,000 clones, approximately 90% seen once. The source material was tumor tissue, sampled after IRX-2 immunotherapy. The receptors originated from a human donor with breast cancer.

The chain uses TRBV9 and TRBJ2-3; D possibly corresponds to TRBD2 (6 bases). Germline V gives CDR1 SGDLS, CDR2 YYNGEE. V gave up 0 bases and J gave up 5 bases, with 13 bases separating them. The CDR3 contains 15 residues. The CDR3 bases are TGTGCCAGCAGCGTAGACGGGCTAGCGCTAGATACGCAGTATTTT. Residues: CASSVDGLALDTQYF.

J is TRBJ1-2 and V is TRBV18; TRBD1 aligns across 9 bases. Per the germline V gene, CDR1 is KGHSH and CDR2 is LQKENI. The CDR3 length is 15 residues. J gave up 6 bases and V 3 bases, and 8 bases lay outside the gene matches. The CDR3 loop is CASSPYGDRDNGYTF. CDR3 sequence (DNA): TGTGCCAGCTCACCTTATGGGGACAGGGACAATGGCTACACCTTC.

This sequence joins TRBV6-4 and TRBJ2-1; D is unresolved. V lost 6 bases and J 4 bases, leaving 10 bases between the germline ends. The CDR3 sequence is 13 residues long. From germline, CDR1 is MRHNA and CDR2 SNTAGT. The CDR3 DNA is TGTGCCAGCAGCCCTCTAGGATACAATGAGCAGTTCTTC. This codes for CASSPLGYNEQFF.

This chain joins TRBV29-1 and TRBJ2-2, with D possibly matching TRBD2 (6 bases). The CDR3 consists of 14 residues. V was cut by 6 bases and J by 8 bases, with 19 bases left in between. CDR1 and CDR2 (germline): SQVTM, ANQGSEA. This CDR3 reads CSVGGLRGRGELFF. In DNA form, the CDR3 reads TGCAGCGTGGGGGGTCTACGGGGGAGGGGGGAGCTGTTTTTT.

This clone came up once. The chain joins TRBV5-1 to TRBJ2-1; 10 bases are shared with TRBD2. The CDR3 runs to 16 residues. Germline lookup yields CDR1 SGHRS and CDR2 YFSETQ. The V and J ends lost 4 bases and 3 bases, in that order; junction bases with no gene match: 7. CDR3 bases: TGCGCCAGCAGCCCAGCAGCGGGAGGGCTCTACAATGAGCAGTTCTTC. It translates to CASSPAAGGLYNEQFF.

The V and J genes are TRBV5-6 and TRBJ2-1; D is possibly TRBD1 or TRBD2 (5 bases each). This CDR3 is 15 amino acids long. The V gene lost 3 bases and the J gene lost 0 bases, with 10 bases spanning the gap. Germline CDR1 is SGHDT and CDR2 is YYEEEE. CDR3 in amino acids: CASSSGTTSYNEQFF. The CDR3 DNA sequence: TGTGCCAGCAGCTCGGGGACGACCTCCTACAATGAGCAGTTCTTC.

This rearrangement joins TRBV5-5 to TRBJ2-7; D is unclear. The length of the CDR3 is 14 residues. Germline-derived CDR1 and CDR2 are SGHKS and YYEKEE (reference sequence). V lost 2 bases and J lost 2, with 11 bases in between. CDR3 sequence reads: CASSLQRSTYEQYF. DNA for the CDR3: TGTGCCAGCAGCTTACAGCGATCGACCTACGAGCAGTACTTC.

This rearrangement joins TRBV2 to TRBJ1-1; 7 positions agree with TRBD1. Germline V CDR1 and CDR2: SNHLY, FYNNEI. Trimming cost V 6 bases and J 0 bases; bases outside gene matches: 10. The length of the CDR3 is 16 residues. This CDR3 is CASSRDRADLNTEAFF. CDR3 bases: TGTGCCAGCAGCCGAGACAGGGCAGATTTGAACACTGAAGCTTTCTTT.

V and J are TRBV5-1 and TRBJ2-7; the match to TRBD1 covers 12 bases. Germline lookup yields CDR1 SGHRS and CDR2 YFSETQ. This CDR3 is 17 amino acids long. Trimming cost V 0 bases and J 0 bases; bases outside gene matches: 4. Here the CDR3 DNA reads TGCGCCAGCAGCTTGGATGGGACAGGGGGCGTCTCCTACGAGCAGTACTTC. Protein sequence: CASSLDGTGGVSYEQYF.

This clone was seen a handful of times. This chain connects TRBV7-9 to TRBJ2-6, with a weak D call TRBD1 (6 bases). Germline V CDR1 and CDR2: SEHNR, FQNEAQ (reference sequence). V lost 6 bases, J lost 0 bases, and 12 bases lay in between. The CDR3 has 16 amino acids. For the CDR3, the DNA is TGTGCCAGCAGTTCACAGGGATCCTCTGGGGCCAACGTCCTGACTTTC. It yields the protein CASSSQGSSGANVLTF.

The V gene is TRBV28, the J gene TRBJ2-7; 8 bases agree with TRBD1. J lost 7 bases, V lost 1 base, and 6 bases had no gene match. Germline V gives CDR1 MDHEN, CDR2 SYDVKM. This CDR3 has 14 amino acids. CDR3 DNA sequence: TGTGCCAGCAGTTTATCAGGGGGCCGTAGGGAGCAGTACTTC. Translated, it gives CASSLSGGRREQYF.

The V gene is TRBV5-6, the J gene TRBJ2-7, with D maybe TRBD2 (6 bases). V was cut by 0 bases and J by 2 bases, with 9 bases left in between. The CDR3 contains 14 residues. Germline-derived CDR1 and CDR2 are SGHDT and YYEEEE. CDR3 DNA sequence: TGTGCCAGCAGCTTGGCTGGGGGGACCTACGAGCAGTACTTC. Protein: CASSLAGGTYEQYF. The full variable domain, in which reference TRBV5-6 and TRBJ2-7 provide the parts outside the CDR3, is DAGVTQSPTHLIKTRGQQVTLRCSPKSGHDTVSWYQQALGQGPQFIFQYYEEEERQRGNFPDRFSGHQFPNYSSELNVNALLLGDSALYLCASSLAGGTYEQYFGPGTRLTVT.

This clone was recorded once. This rearrangement joins TRBV10-3 to TRBJ2-2; 8 bases match TRBD1. CDR3 length equals 14 residues. Trimming took 8 bases from V and 6 from J; bases not matched to a gene: 8. Germline assignment: CDR1 ENHRY and CDR2 SYGVKD. The CDR3 DNA sequence: TGTGCCATCCGACCGGACAGGGAGGCCGGGGAGCTGTTTTTT. Translating it yields CAIRPDREAGELFF.

The rearrangement links TRBV14 to TRBJ2-3; D uncertain. The CDR3 runs to 12 residues. The V gene lost 1 base and the J gene lost 3 bases, with 2 bases spanning the gap. Germline CDR1 SGHDN, CDR2 FVKESK. The CDR3 nucleotides read TGTGCCAGCAGCCAAGGGACAGATACGCAGTATTTT. Its translation: CASSQGTDTQYF.

The chain carries TRBV18 and TRBJ1-2, with 10 positions matching TRBD1. The ends lost 6 bases at V and 4 bases at J; junction bases unmatched: 8. The CDR3 is 15 amino acids. From germline, CDR1 is KGHSH and CDR2 LQKENI. The CDR3: CASSPRDRGLYGYTF. The CDR3 DNA reads as TGTGCCAGCTCTCCCCGGGACAGGGGTCTCTATGGCTACACCTTC. Full variable domain (outside the CDR3, taken from reference TRBV18 and TRBJ1-2): NAGVMQNPRHLVRRRGQEARLRCSPMKGHSHVYWYRQLPEEGLKFMVYLQKENIIDESGMPKERFSAEFPKEGPSILRIQQVVRGDSAAYFCASSPRDRGLYGYTFGSGTRLTVV.

The chain couples TRBV5-1 to TRBJ2-5, with 12 bases lining up with TRBD2. The germline V gene has CDR1 SGHRS and CDR2 YFSETQ. V trimming: 0 bases; J trimming: 5 bases; junction bases outside the gene matches: 8. The CDR3 covers 17 residues. CDR3 in DNA: TGCGCCAGCAGCTTGGCCGCACTAGCGGGGGGTCGGGAGACCCAGTACTTC. Encoded protein: CASSLAALAGGRETQYF.

The rearrangement uses TRBV9 and TRBJ1-5, with TRBD1 matching 7 bases. CDR1 SGDLS and CDR2 YYNGEE come from the germline V gene. The CDR3 has 14 amino acids. V gave up 0 bases and J gave up 9 bases; unmatched junction bases: 6. CDR3 loop: CASSVGQGMGPQHF. The CDR3, as DNA: TGTGCCAGCAGCGTAGGACAGGGTATGGGGCCCCAGCATTTT. The entire variable domain, with the rest obtained from reference TRBV9 and TRBJ1-5, is as follows: DSGVTQTPKHLITATGQRVTLRCSPRSGDLSVYWYQQSLDQGLQFLIQYYNGEERAKGNILERFSAQQFPDLHSELNLSSLELGDSALYFCASSVGQGMGPQHFGDGTRLSIL.

This rearrangement joins TRBV7-6 to TRBJ1-1; 9 nucleotides align to TRBD1. Trimming removed 0 bases from V and 4 bases from J; junction bases left unmatched: 0. This CDR3 comprises 14 residues. Germline assignment: CDR1 SGHVS and CDR2 FNYEAQ. The CDR3 nucleotides are TGTGCCAGCAGCTTAGCGGACAGGGGCACTGAAGCTTTCTTT. Translated, it gives CASSLADRGTEAFF.